The 4 T cell receptor beta chains listed next were all sequenced from one sample in a study of control samples from healthy donors and cancer patients. Produced via immunoSEQ multiplex PCR; TCRdb's table is partial and in-frame only. Here the sample spans 130,000 or so clones, under 95% being singletons. Sequencing was carried out using blood. All receptors come from a man aged 40-50 years in good health.

This chain uses TRBV6-1 with TRBJ2-7; perhaps TRBD1 as D (6 bases). The CDR3 has 17 residues. Germline CDR1 and CDR2: MNHNS and SASEGT. Trimming cost V 3 bases and J 4 bases, with 22 bases left between them. The CDR3 loop is CASSDPLLQGSTYEQYF. The CDR3 coding sequence is TGTGCCAGCAGTGACCCGCTTCTACAGGGATCTACGTACGAGCAGTACTTC.

The chain uses TRBV6-5 and TRBJ2-7; D might be TRBD1 (6 bases). Germline V CDR1 and CDR2: MNHEY, SVGAGI. Trimming removed 3 bases at V and 3 bases at J, with 12 bases between. There are 14 residues in the CDR3. The CDR3 loop reads CASSYGQGNYEQYF. The CDR3 DNA sequence: TGTGCCAGCAGTTATGGGCAGGGGAACTACGAGCAGTACTTC.

This chain joins TRBV29-1 and TRBJ1-5, with D possibly matching TRBD1 (5 bases). Per germline, CDR1 SQVTM and CDR2 ANQGSEA. This CDR3 comprises 13 residues. Trimming stripped 0 bases from V and 4 bases from J, with 7 bases between. This CDR3 reads CSVEEGVNQPQHF. The DNA of the CDR3 is TGCAGCGTTGAAGAGGGGGTTAATCAGCCCCAGCATTTT.

The V gene is TRBV9, the J gene TRBJ2-1; D possibly corresponds to TRBD2 (6 bases). Trimming shortened V by 2 bases and J by 0 bases, and 12 bases separated the two germline ends. CDR1 and CDR2 (germline): SGDLS, YYNGEE. This CDR3 region has 16 residues. CDR3: CASSVGGRSSYNEQFF. CDR3 in DNA: TGTGCCAGCAGCGTTGGTGGGAGGAGCTCCTACAATGAGCAGTTCTTC. The whole variable domain, remainder taken from reference TRBV9 and TRBJ2-1, is DSGVTQTPKHLITATGQRVTLRCSPRSGDLSVYWYQQSLDQGLQFLIQYYNGEERAKGNILERFSAQQFPDLHSELNLSSLELGDSALYFCASSVGGRSSYNEQFFGPGTRLTVL.